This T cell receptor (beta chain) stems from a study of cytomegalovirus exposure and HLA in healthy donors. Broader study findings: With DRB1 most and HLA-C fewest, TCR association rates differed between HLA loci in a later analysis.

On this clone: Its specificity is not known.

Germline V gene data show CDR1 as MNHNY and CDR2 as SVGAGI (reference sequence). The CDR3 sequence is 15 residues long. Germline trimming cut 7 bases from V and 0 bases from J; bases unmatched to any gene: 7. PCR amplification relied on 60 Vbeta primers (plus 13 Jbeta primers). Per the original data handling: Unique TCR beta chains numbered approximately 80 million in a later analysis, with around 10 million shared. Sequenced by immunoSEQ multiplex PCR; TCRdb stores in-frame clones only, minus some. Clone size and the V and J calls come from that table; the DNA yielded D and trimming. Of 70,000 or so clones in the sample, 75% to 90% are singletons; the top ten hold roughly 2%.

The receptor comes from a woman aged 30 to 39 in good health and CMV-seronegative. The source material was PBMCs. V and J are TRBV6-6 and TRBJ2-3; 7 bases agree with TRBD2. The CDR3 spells CASTPLATSTDTQYF. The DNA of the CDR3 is TGTGCCAGCACCCCACTAGCGACTAGCACAGATACGCAGTATTTT.